These T cell receptor beta chains were read from a single sample in a study of blood T cell repertoires in COVID-19. Clones were sequenced by immunoSEQ multiplex PCR, and TCRdb holds only the in-frame ones, with some missing. The top ten hold about 1.6% of the sample, which has about 140,000 clones, over 75% seen once. Material for sequencing was peripheral blood. The receptor source for this set is a human donor in a cohort sampled during active COVID-19. The CDR3 runs from the conserved cysteine through the conserved F or W. Each record gives: V gene, J gene, clone size, D gene, CDR3 protein, CDR3 DNA. The D gene is left open where the match is weak. Clone size is stated in some rows and not others, as once, few, many or a class when expanded.

>TRBV25-1|TRBJ1-2|once|.
CASSEATALNYGYTF
TGTGCCAGCAGTGAAGCAACTGCATTAAACTATGGCTACACCTTC
>TRBV6-4|TRBJ2-3|.|.
CASSDSIGSGTQYF
TGTGCCAGCAGTGACTCAATCGGGAGTGGTACGCAGTATTTT
>TRBV18|TRBJ1-2|.|.
CASSPGPPRDGYTF
TGTGCCAGCTCACCAGGGCCCCCCCGTGATGGCTACACCTTC
>TRBV27|TRBJ2-7|.|TRBD1
CASSPVGQGSYEQYF
TGTGCCAGCAGCCCCGTCGGACAGGGATCCTACGAGCAGTACTTC
>TRBV28|TRBJ1-6|.|.
CASSSPGGGYSPLHF
TGTGCCAGCAGTTCCCCGGGGGGCGGATATTCACCCCTCCACTTT
>TRBV6-5|TRBJ2-1|.|TRBD2
CASKDAGGGNEQFF
TGTGCCAGCAAGGATGCGGGAGGGGGCAATGAGCAGTTCTTC
>TRBV4-3|TRBJ2-5|.|.
CASSFSAGSGETQYF
TGCGCCAGCAGCTTCTCCGCCGGGAGTGGAGAGACCCAGTACTTC
>TRBV5-1|TRBJ2-7|.|TRBD2
CASREGGLSSYEQYF
TGCGCCAGCCGGGAGGGCGGGTTGAGCTCCTACGAGCAGTACTTC
>TRBV5-8|TRBJ1-3|.|.
CASSPDFYSGNTIYF
TGTGCCAGCAGCCCCGACTTCTACTCTGGAAACACCATATATTTT
>TRBV7-2|TRBJ2-7|once|TRBD1
CASSLDAPDRGYEQYF
TGTGCCAGCAGCTTAGATGCGCCGGACAGGGGATACGAGCAGTACTTC
>TRBV6-2/TRBV6-3|TRBJ2-5|.|TRBD2
CASSYSIGTSGRARETQYF
TGTGCCAGCAGTTACTCGATAGGGACTAGCGGGAGGGCCCGGGAGACCCAGTACTTC
>TRBV4-3|TRBJ1-4|.|.
CASSQEGATNEKLFF
TGCGCCAGCAGCCAAGAAGGGGCAACTAATGAAAAACTGTTTTTT
>TRBV19|TRBJ2-2|.|TRBD2
CASSSPGMASGKPGELFF
TGTGCCAGTAGTTCTCCCGGGATGGCTAGCGGGAAACCCGGGGAGCTGTTTTTT
>TRBV6-5|TRBJ1-1|.|.
CASSYRSGVTEAFF
TGTGCCAGCAGTTACCGTTCAGGGGTGACTGAAGCTTTCTTT
>TRBV12-3/TRBV12-4|TRBJ2-1|.|.
CASSFGEDEQFF
TGTGCCAGCAGTTTCGGGGAAGACGAGCAGTTCTTC
>TRBV20-1|TRBJ2-5|.|.
CSAPSQETQYF
TGCAGTGCCCCTAGCCAAGAGACCCAGTACTTC
>TRBV15|TRBJ2-2|once|.
CATSRDGTGVAGELFF
TGTGCCACCAGCAGAGATGGAACGGGGGTGGCCGGGGAGCTGTTTTTT
>TRBV7-3|TRBJ2-3|.|TRBD2
CASSLTRTSGRGTDTQYF
TGTGCCAGCAGCTTAACTCGAACTAGCGGGAGGGGCACAGATACGCAGTATTTT
>TRBV6-2/TRBV6-3|TRBJ1-6|.|.
CASSYSAGPPLHF
TGTGCCAGCAGTTACTCGGCAGGGCCACCCCTCCACTTT
>TRBV21-1|TRBJ2-7|.|.
CASTRDRLYEQYF
TGTGCCAGCACACGGGACAGACTCTACGAGCAGTACTTC
>TRBV10-3|TRBJ1-1|.|TRBD1
CAISEYRGDTEAFF
TGTGCCATCAGTGAGTACAGGGGTGACACTGAAGCTTTCTTT
>TRBV3-1/TRBV3-2|TRBJ2-3|.|TRBD2
CASSQERAGLASTDTQYF
TGTGCCAGCAGCCAAGAGAGGGCGGGACTAGCCAGCACAGATACGCAGTATTTT